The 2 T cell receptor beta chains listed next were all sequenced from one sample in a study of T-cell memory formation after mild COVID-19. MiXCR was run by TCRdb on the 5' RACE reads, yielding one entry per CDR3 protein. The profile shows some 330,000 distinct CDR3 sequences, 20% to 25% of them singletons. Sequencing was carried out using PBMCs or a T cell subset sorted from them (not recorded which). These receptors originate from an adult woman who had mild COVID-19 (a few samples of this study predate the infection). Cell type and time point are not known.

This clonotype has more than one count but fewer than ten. CDR3 coding DNA: TGCGCCAGCAGCCAAGATCTTTCTAAGGGGGTATTGGAGGGCTACACCTTC. This gives the protein CASSQDLSKGVLEGYTF. The chain joins TRBV4-1 to TRBJ1-2; D perhaps matches TRBD1 (6 bases). With 0 bases removed from V and 8 bases from J, the gap between germline ends came to 22 bases. CDR3 length: 17 residues. In germline, CDR1 is MGHRA, CDR2 YSYEKL.

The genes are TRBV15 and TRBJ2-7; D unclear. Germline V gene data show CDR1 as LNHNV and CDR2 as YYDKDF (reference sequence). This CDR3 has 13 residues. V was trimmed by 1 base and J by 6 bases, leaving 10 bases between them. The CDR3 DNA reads TGTGCCACCAGCAGAGGTCCGGGCCTCGAGCAGTACTTC. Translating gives CATSRGPGLEQYF.